This T cell receptor (beta chain) was retrieved from a study of blood T cell repertoires in COVID-19. Study-wide background: Samples came from the United States, Italy and Spain, spanning acute and convalescent COVID-19. Sources were T cells, B-cell-depleted T cells, or PBMCs; the material itself was cDNA or gDNA.

As handled by the study authors: Amplification of reference gene primers was used by the study to estimate nucleated cell counts. Profiling relied on immunoSEQ multiplex PCR, and the TCRdb table lists in-frame clones only, not all of them. D and trimming were read from the DNA, whereas the V and J calls and clone size are those reported in that table. Of a few hundred thousand clones detected, around 86% appear once; the ten largest clones hold 1.5% to 2%. There are 14 residues in the CDR3. Germline loops: CDR1 KGHSH, CDR2 LQKENI. V was cut by 1 base and J by 4 bases, with 10 bases left in between. The origin of this receptor is a woman between 50 and 59 years old with acute or convalescent COVID-19. The chain couples TRBV18 to TRBJ1-2, with a weak D call TRBD1 (5 bases). Material: peripheral blood. This chain's CDR3 is CASSPQGLGYGYTF. The DNA of the CDR3 is TGTGCCAGCTCACCACAGGGGCTTGGCTATGGCTACACCTTC.